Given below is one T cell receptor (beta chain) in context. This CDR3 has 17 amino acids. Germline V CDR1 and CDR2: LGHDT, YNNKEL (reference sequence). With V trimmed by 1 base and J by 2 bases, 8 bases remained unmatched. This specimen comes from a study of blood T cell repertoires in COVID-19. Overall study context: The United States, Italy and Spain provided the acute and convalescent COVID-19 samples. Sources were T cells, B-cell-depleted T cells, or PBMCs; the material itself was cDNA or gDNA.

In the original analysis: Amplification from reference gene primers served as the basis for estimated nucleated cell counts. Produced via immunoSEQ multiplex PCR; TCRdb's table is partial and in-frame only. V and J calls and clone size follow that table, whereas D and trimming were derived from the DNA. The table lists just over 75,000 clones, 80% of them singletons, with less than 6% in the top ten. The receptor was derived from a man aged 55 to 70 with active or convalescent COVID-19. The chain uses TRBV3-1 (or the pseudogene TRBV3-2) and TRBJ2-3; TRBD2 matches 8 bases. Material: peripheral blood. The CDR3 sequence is CASSQAPPGGPTDTQYF. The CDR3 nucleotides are TGTGCCAGCAGCCAAGCCCCACCGGGGGGGCCCACAGATACGCAGTATTTT.